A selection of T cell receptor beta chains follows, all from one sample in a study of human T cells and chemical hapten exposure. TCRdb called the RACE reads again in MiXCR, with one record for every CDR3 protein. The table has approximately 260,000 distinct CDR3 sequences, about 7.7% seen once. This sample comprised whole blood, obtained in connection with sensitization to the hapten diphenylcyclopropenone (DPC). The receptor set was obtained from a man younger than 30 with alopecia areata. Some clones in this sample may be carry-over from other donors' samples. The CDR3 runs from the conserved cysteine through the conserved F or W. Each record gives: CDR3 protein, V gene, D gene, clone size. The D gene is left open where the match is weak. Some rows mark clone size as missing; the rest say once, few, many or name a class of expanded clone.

CSVEGPRAGELFF | TRBV29-1 | - | -
CASSGDRGEETQYF | TRBV2 | TRBD1 | -
CASSVDWDSGVYNSPLHF | TRBV9 | - | -
CASSHPMKGLNQPQHF | TRBV4-1 | - | many
CSAKSDKNTEAFF | TRBV20-1 | - | many
CASSLPFGTGYYEQYF | TRBV28 | TRBD1 | few
CASSQDDRVYEQYF | TRBV4-3 | TRBD1 | -
CASSPRTLSYEQYF | TRBV7-9 | - | -
CSARDEAKETQYF | TRBV20-1 | - | few
CASSLSEGSLSSTDTQYF | TRBV28 | - | many
CASSLLGQGRFWAEAFF | TRBV5-6 | - | few
CASSSRRGSIADTQYF | TRBV7-2 | - | few
CASSSQTDSYNEQFF | TRBV6-5 | - | few
CASSRDQGETQYF | TRBV9 | - | many
CASSLYGRYEQYF | TRBV5-6 | - | -
CSASLGETQYF | TRBV20-1 | - | -
CASSYSPDTEAFF | TRBV6-6 | - | few
CASSRTPEETQYF | TRBV7-6 | - | -
CASSPKAGSQETQYF | TRBV27 | - | -
CASSPHGAKNTEAFF | TRBV7-9 | - | few
CASRGLGGTDMQYF | TRBV12-3/TRBV12-4 | - | -
CASSARAQRDNEKLFF | TRBV9 | - | -
CAISDRVAIGTDTQYF | TRBV10-3 | - | few
CASSPVGQGIRINYGYTF | TRBV18 | TRBD1 | many
CASRAGTGAYWALHF | TRBV12-3/TRBV12-4 | TRBD1 | many
CSVDWQGPQYF | TRBV29-1 | - | many
CASSQEQGSGTDTQYF | TRBV4-2 | TRBD1 | -
CASSWTSGGARTDTQYF | TRBV6-6 | TRBD2 | -
CASSQGRVAYEQYF | TRBV3-1 | - | -